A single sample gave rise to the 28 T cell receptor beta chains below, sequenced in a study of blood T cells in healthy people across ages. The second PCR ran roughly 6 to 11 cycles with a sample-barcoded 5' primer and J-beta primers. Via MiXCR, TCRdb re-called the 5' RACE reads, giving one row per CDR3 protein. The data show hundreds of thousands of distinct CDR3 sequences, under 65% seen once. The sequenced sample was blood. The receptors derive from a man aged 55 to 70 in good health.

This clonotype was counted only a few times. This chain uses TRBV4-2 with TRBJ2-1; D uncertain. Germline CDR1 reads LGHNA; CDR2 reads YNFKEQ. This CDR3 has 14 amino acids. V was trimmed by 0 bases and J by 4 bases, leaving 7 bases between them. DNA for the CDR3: TGTGCCAGCAGCCAAGATAACCTATACAATGAGCAGTTCTTC. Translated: CASSQDNLYNEQFF.

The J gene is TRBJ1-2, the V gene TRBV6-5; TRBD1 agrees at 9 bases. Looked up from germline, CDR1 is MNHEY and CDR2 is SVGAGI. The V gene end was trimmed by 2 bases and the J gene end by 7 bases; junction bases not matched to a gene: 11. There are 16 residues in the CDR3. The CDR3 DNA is TGTGCCAGCAGTTACCAAACTACAGGGGGCTATAGTGGCTACACCTTC. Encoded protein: CASSYQTTGGYSGYTF.

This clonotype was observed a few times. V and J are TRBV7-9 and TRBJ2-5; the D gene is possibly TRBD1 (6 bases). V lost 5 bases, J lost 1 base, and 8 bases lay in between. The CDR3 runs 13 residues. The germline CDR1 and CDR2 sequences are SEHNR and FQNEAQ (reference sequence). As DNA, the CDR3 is TGTGCCAGCAGCAAGGGGGTCCAAGAGACCCAGTACTTC. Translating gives CASSKGVQETQYF.

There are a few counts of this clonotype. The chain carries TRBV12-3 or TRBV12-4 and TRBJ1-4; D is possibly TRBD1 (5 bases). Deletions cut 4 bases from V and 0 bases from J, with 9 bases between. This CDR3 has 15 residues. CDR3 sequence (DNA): TGTGCCAGCAGTTATCCAGGGTCAACTAATGAAAAACTGTTTTTT. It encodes CASSYPGSTNEKLFF.

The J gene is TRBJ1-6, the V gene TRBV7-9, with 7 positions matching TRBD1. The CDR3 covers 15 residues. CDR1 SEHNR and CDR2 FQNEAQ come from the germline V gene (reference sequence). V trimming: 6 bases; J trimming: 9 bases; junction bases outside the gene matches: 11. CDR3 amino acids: CASRFGDSFISPLHF. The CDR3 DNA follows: TGTGCCAGCAGGTTCGGGGACAGTTTTATTTCACCCCTCCACTTT.

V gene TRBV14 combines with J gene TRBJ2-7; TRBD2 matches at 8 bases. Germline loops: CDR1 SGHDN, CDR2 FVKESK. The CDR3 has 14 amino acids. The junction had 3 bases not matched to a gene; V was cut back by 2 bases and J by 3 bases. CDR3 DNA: TGTGCCAGCAGCCAAAGCAGCGGGGGCTACGAGCAGTACTTC. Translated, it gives CASSQSSGGYEQYF.

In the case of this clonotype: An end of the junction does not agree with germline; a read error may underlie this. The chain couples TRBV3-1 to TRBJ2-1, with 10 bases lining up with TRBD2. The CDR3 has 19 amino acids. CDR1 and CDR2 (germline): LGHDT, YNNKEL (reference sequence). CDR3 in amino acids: CASSQGLLAGVNRYNEQFF. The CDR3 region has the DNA TGCGCCAGCAGCCAAGGTCTCCTAGCGGGGGTAAACCGGTACAATGAGCAGTTCTTC.

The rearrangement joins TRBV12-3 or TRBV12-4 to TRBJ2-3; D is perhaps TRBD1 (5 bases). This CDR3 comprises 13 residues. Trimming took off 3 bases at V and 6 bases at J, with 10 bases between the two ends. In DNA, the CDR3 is TGTGCCAGCAGTTTTCCCCCAGGGGATACGCAGTATTTT. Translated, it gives CASSFPPGDTQYF.

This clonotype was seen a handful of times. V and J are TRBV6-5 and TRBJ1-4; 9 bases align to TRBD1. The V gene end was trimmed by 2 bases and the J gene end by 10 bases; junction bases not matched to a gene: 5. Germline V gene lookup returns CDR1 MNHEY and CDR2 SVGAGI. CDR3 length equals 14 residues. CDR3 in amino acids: CASSYLGQGGKLFF. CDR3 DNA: TGTGCCAGCAGTTACCTGGGACAGGGAGGAAAACTGTTTTTT.

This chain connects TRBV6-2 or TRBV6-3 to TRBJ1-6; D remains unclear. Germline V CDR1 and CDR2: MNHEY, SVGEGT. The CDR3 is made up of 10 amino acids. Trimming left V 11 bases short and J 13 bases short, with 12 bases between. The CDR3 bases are TGTGCCGAATACCCAGGCCCCCTCCACTTT. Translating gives CAEYPGPLHF.

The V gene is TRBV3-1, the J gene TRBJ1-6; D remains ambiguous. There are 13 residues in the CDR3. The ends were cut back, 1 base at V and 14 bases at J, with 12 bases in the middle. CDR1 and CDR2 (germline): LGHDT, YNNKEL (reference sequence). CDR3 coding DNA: TGTGCCAGCAGCCAAGGCACCTTTCAAGCCCTCCACTTT. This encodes CASSQGTFQALHF.

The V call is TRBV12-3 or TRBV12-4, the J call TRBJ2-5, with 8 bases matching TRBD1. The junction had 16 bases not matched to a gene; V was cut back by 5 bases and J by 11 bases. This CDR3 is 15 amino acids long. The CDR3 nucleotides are TGTGCCAGCAGTGACAGGGGACGCTTTAAGGGTGAGCAGTACTTC. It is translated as CASSDRGRFKGEQYF.

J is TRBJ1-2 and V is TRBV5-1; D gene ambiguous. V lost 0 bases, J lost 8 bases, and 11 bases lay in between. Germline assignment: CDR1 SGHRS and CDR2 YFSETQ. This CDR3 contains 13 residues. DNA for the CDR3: TGCGCCAGCAGCTTGGATGAAGGGTCCGGCTACACCTTC. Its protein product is CASSLDEGSGYTF. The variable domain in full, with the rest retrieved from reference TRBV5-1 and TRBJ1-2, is KAGVTQTPRYLIKTRGQQVTLSCSPISGHRSVSWYQQTPGQGLQFLFEYFSETQRNKGNFPGRFSGRQFSNSRSEMNVSTLELGDSALYLCASSLDEGSGYTFGSGTRLTVV.

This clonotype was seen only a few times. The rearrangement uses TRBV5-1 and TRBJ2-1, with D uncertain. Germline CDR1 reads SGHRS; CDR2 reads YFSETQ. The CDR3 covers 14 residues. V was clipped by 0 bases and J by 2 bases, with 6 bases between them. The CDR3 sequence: CASSLDGAYNEQFF. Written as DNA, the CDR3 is TGCGCCAGCAGCTTGGATGGAGCCTACAATGAGCAGTTCTTC.

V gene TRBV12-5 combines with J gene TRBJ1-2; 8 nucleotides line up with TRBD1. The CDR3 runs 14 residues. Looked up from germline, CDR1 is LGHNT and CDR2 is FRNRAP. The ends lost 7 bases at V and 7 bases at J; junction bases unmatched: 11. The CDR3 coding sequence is TGTGCTAGTGCCCTCAGGGGGCTTGGGAGTGGCTACACCTTC. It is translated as CASALRGLGSGYTF.

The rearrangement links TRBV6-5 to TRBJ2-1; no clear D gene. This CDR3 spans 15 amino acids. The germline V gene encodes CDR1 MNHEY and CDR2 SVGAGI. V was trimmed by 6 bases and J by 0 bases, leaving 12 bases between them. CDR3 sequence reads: CASRILVSSYNEQFF. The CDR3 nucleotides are TGTGCCAGCAGAATACTCGTTAGCTCCTACAATGAGCAGTTCTTC.

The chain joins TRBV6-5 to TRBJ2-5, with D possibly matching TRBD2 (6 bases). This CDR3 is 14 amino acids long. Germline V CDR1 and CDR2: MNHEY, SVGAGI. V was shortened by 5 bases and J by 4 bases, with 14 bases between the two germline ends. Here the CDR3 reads CASSKGGWGETQYF. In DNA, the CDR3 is TGTGCCAGCAGTAAGGGAGGATGGGGAGAGACCCAGTACTTC.

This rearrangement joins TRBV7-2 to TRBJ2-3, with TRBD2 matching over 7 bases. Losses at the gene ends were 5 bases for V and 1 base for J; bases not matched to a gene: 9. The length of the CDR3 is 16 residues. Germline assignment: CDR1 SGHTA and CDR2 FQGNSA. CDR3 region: CASSGGFLAGTDTQYF. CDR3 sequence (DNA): TGTGCCAGCAGCGGAGGGTTTCTAGCGGGCACAGATACGCAGTATTTT.

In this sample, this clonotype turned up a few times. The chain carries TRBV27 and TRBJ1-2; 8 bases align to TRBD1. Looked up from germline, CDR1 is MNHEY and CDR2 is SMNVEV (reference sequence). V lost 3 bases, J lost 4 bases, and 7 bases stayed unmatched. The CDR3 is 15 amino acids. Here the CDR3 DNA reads TGTGCCAGCAGTTTCAGGACAGGGAACAGCTATGGCTACACCTTC. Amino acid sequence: CASSFRTGNSYGYTF.

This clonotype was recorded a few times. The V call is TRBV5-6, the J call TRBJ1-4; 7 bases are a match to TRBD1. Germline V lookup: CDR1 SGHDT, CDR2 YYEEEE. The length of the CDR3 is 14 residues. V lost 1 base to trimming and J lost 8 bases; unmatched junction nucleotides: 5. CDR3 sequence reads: CASSLTGDSEKLFF. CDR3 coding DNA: TGTGCCAGCAGCTTGACAGGGGATAGCGAAAAACTGTTTTTT.

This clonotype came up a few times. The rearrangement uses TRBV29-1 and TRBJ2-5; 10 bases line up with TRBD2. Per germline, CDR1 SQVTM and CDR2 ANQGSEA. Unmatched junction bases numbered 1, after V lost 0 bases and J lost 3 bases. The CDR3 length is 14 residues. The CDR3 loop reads CSVEDTSGEETQYF. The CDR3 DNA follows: TGCAGCGTTGAAGATACTAGCGGGGAAGAGACCCAGTACTTC.

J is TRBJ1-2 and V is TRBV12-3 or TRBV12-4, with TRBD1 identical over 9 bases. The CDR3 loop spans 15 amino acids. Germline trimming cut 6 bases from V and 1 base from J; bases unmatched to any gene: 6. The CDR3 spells CASRLGQGNNYGYTF. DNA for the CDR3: TGTGCCAGCAGACTCGGACAGGGGAATAACTATGGCTACACCTTC.

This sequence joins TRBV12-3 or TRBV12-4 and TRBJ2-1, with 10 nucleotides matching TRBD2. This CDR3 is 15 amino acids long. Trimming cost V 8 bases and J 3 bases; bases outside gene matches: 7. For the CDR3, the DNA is TGTGCCAGCGCCCAAGCGGGGGGGCACTACAATGAGCAGTTCTTC. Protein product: CASAQAGGHYNEQFF.

The CDR3 reads CASKRAGATSETQYF. CDR3 coding DNA: TGTGCCAGCAAAAGGGCAGGGGCGACCTCCGAGACCCAGTACTTC. The chain employs TRBV11-2 and TRBJ2-5; D perhaps matches TRBD1 (6 bases). CDR1 is SGHAT, CDR2 FQNNGV, per germline. V was pared by 7 bases and J by 5 bases, with 20 bases between. The CDR3 sequence is 15 residues long.

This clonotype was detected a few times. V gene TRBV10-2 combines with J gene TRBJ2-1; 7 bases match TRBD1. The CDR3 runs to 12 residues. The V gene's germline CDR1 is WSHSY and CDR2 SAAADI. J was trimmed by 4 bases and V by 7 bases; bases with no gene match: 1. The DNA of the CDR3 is TGCGCCAGCATGGGACAGTACAATGAGCAGTTCTTC. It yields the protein CASMGQYNEQFF.

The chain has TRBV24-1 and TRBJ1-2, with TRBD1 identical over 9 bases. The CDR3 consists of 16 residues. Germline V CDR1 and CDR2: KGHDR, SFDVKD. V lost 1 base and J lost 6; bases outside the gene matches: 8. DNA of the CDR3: TGTGCCACCAGTGATTTCCCGGGACAGGGATTGGATGGCTACACCTTC. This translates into CATSDFPGQGLDGYTF.

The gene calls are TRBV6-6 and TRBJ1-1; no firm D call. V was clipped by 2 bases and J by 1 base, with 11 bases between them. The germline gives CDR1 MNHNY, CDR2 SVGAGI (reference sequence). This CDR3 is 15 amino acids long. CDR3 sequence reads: CASSYGPVPNTEAFF. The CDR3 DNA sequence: TGTGCCAGCAGTTACGGTCCCGTCCCGAACACTGAAGCTTTCTTT.

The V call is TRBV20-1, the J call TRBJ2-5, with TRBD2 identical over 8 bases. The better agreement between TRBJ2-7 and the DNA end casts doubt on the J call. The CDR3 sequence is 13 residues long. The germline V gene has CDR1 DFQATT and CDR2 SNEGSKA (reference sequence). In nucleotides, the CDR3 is TGCAGTGGTCAGAGCCCGGGGGGGTACGAGCAGTACTTC. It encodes CSGQSPGGYEQYF.